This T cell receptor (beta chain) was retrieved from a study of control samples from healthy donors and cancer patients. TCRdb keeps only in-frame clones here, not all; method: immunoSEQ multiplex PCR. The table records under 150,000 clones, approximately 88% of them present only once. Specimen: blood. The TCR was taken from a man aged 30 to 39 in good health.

The CDR3 spells CASTEGSSYEQYF. Written as DNA, the CDR3 is TGTGCCAGCACCGAGGGGAGCTCCTACGAGCAGTACTTC. The rearrangement uses TRBV12-3 or TRBV12-4 and TRBJ2-7; D is perhaps TRBD1 or TRBD2 (5 bases each). The CDR3 sequence is 13 residues long. The V and J ends lost 7 bases and 0 bases respectively, with 10 bases between them.